Shown below are 12 T cell receptor beta chains from a single sample sequenced in a study of blood T cell repertoires in COVID-19. TCRdb keeps only in-frame clones here, not all; method: immunoSEQ multiplex PCR. The sample has about 280,000 clones, approximately 86% seen once; the top ten hold approximately 2%. The specimen was peripheral blood. The receptors shown here come from a young woman who had recovered from COVID-19.

This chain uses TRBV6-5 with TRBJ2-7; D may be TRBD2 (7 bases). The V end was cut by 10 bases, the J end by 2 bases, with 15 bases between. This CDR3 is built from 13 residues. Germline V gene lookup returns CDR1 MNHEY and CDR2 SVGAGI. The CDR3 here is CATRLGGPYEQYF. DNA for the CDR3: TGTGCCACTCGGCTGGGGGGGCCCTACGAGCAGTACTTC.

In its sample, this clone was seen a few times. The chain employs TRBV21-1 and TRBJ1-5; whether TRBD1, the table's D call, matches the DNA was not checked. TRBV21-1 is noted as a pseudogene. The CDR3 extends over 17 amino acids. CDR3 amino acids: CASSKGGTGGSNQPQHF. The CDR3 bases are TGTGCCAGCAGCAAAGGAGGTACAGGGGGTAGCAATCAGCCCCAGCATTTT.

The V and J genes are TRBV28 and TRBJ2-1; D possibly corresponds to TRBD2 (5 bases). Germline V gene data show CDR1 as MDHEN and CDR2 as SYDVKM. The CDR3 runs 12 residues. Trimming left V 7 bases short and J 8 bases short, with 12 bases between. CDR3 DNA sequence: TGTGCCAGCACCCGATCGGGGTATGAGCAGTTCTTC. Protein product: CASTRSGYEQFF.

In its sample, this clone was seen a few times. This chain joins TRBV25-1 and TRBJ1-2, with D possibly being TRBD1 (6 bases). The V and J ends lost 1 base and 2 bases respectively, with 11 bases between them. The CDR3 extends over 15 amino acids. The germline CDR1 and CDR2 sequences are MGHDK and SYGVNS. CDR3 protein: CASSEWDNLNYGYTF. DNA of the CDR3: TGTGCCAGCAGTGAATGGGACAATCTCAACTATGGCTACACCTTC.

This chain uses TRBV11-2 with TRBJ2-7, with TRBD1 identical over 8 bases. CDR3 length: 15 amino acids. Unmatched junction bases numbered 9, after V lost 1 base and J lost 7 bases. Per germline, CDR1 SGHAT and CDR2 FQNNGV. The CDR3 nucleotides read TGTGCCAGCAGCTTAGGGGAGACAGGGGTCGGGGAGCAGTACTTC. This encodes CASSLGETGVGEQYF. The variable domain in full, completed from reference TRBV11-2 and TRBJ2-7, reads EAGVAQSPRYKIIEKRQSVAFWCNPISGHATLYWYQQILGQGPKLLIQFQNNGVVDDSQLPKDRFSAERLKGVDSTLKIQPAKLEDSAVYLCASSLGETGVGEQYFGPGTRLTVT.

The V call is TRBV7-2, the J call TRBJ1-2; tentatively, D is TRBD1 (6 bases). CDR3 size: 14 residues. CDR1 and CDR2 (germline): SGHTA, FQGNSA. V lost 3 bases, J lost 8 bases, and 16 bases lay in between. The CDR3 is CASSLVSRGEGYTF. CDR3 bases: TGTGCCAGCAGCTTGGTATCCAGGGGCGAGGGCTACACCTTC.

This chain joins TRBV9 and TRBJ2-1; D perhaps matches TRBD2 (6 bases). Germline V lookup: CDR1 SGDLS, CDR2 YYNGEE. V was shortened by 3 bases and J by 4 bases, with 11 bases between the two germline ends. The CDR3 sequence is 14 residues long. CDR3 in amino acids: CASSGVAEYNEQFF. CDR3 DNA sequence: TGTGCCAGCAGCGGCGTAGCGGAATACAATGAGCAGTTCTTC.

This clone was recorded once. J is TRBJ1-6 and V is TRBV27; D is unresolved. The V end was cut by 3 bases, the J end by 11 bases, with 14 bases between. In germline, CDR1 is MNHEY, CDR2 SMNVEV (reference sequence). The CDR3 totals 14 residues. CDR3 sequence: CASSLASTGAPLHF. CDR3 sequence (DNA): TGTGCCAGCAGTTTGGCCTCGACCGGGGCACCCCTCCACTTT.

The V gene is TRBV19, the J gene TRBJ2-2; TRBD2 agrees at 9 bases. V was pared by 6 bases and J by 8 bases, with 13 bases of the junction left unmatched. This CDR3 region has 16 residues. Germline assignment: CDR1 LNHDA and CDR2 SQIVND (reference sequence). The CDR3 sequence is CASSTIAGATWGELFF. CDR3 bases: TGTGCCAGTAGCACAATAGCGGGAGCGACGTGGGGGGAGCTGTTTTTT.

V usage is TRBV2 and J usage is TRBJ1-1; TRBD1 aligns across 7 bases. V shed 4 bases, J shed 7 bases, and the junction held 9 bases outside the gene matches. This CDR3 region has 14 residues. Per the germline V gene, CDR1 is SNHLY and CDR2 is FYNNEI. CDR3 protein: CASSAVTGSGEAFF. For the CDR3, the DNA is TGTGCCAGCAGTGCGGTGACAGGGAGTGGTGAAGCTTTCTTT. Drawing the rest from reference TRBV2 and TRBJ1-1, the complete variable domain is EPEVTQTPSHQVTQMGQEVILRCVPISNHLYFYWYRQILGQKVEFLVSFYNNEISEKSEIFDDQFSVERPDGSNFTLKIRSTKLEDSAMYFCASSAVTGSGEAFFGQGTRLTVV.

In regard to this clone: Other DNA sequences in the sample encode the same CDR3. The V gene is TRBV19, the J gene TRBJ1-1; no clear D. Deletions cut 1 base from V and 3 bases from J, with 6 bases between. This CDR3 region has 13 residues. Germline assignment: CDR1 LNHDA and CDR2 SQIVND (reference sequence). The CDR3 nucleotides are TGTGCCAGTAGTATAGTTCCGGACACTGAAGCTTTCTTT. Its translation: CASSIVPDTEAFF. Supplemented by reference TRBV19 and TRBJ1-1, the full variable domain reads DGGITQSPKYLFRKEGQNVTLSCEQNLNHDAMYWYRQDPGQGLRLIYYSQIVNDFQKGDIAEGYSVSREKKESFPLTVTSAQKNPTAFYLCASSIVPDTEAFFGQGTRLTVV.

The chain links TRBV6-5 to TRBJ1-4; D is possibly TRBD1 (5 bases). This CDR3 region has 13 residues. The V gene's germline CDR1 is MNHEY and CDR2 SVGAGI. The V gene lost 6 bases and the J gene lost 8 bases, with 13 bases spanning the gap. The CDR3 DNA sequence: TGTGCCAGCAGGCGGGGGTTTGGAGAAAAACTGTTTTTT. Residues: CASRRGFGEKLFF.